The 11 T cell receptor beta chains in this list originate from one sample, sequenced in a study of immune evolution from preneoplasia to lung adenocarcinoma. Generated by immunoSEQ multiplex PCR, the TCRdb table keeps only in-frame clones and is missing some. The profile shows about 6,500 clones, around 75% of them singletons. The source material was FFPE invasive lung adenocarcinoma tissue. All receptors derive from a person aged 55 to 75 with lung adenocarcinoma.

This clone was counted a single time. The chain couples TRBV25-1 to TRBJ2-2; D uncertain. This CDR3 contains 11 residues. V was clipped by 7 bases and J by 7 bases, with 7 bases between them. Per the germline V gene, CDR1 is MGHDK and CDR2 is SYGVNS. The chain's CDR3 is CASTAYGELFF. CDR3 bases: TGTGCCAGCACTGCTTACGGGGAGCTGTTTTTT.

This rearrangement joins TRBV19 to TRBJ2-1; 8 bases agree with TRBD2. The germline V gene has CDR1 LNHDA and CDR2 SQIVND (reference sequence). This CDR3 contains 14 residues. The V segment lost 2 bases and the J segment 9 bases; nucleotides outside the gene matches: 6. CDR3 protein: CASSISGSTTEQFF. The CDR3 DNA follows: TGTGCCAGTAGTATAAGCGGGAGTACTACTGAGCAGTTCTTC.

This sequence joins TRBV15 and TRBJ2-7; 9 nucleotides line up with TRBD1. The germline gives CDR1 LNHNV, CDR2 YYDKDF (reference sequence). This CDR3 has 12 residues. J was trimmed by 5 bases and V by 8 bases; bases with no gene match: 4. DNA of the CDR3: TGTGCCACCTGGGACAGGGTTCACGAGCAGTACTTC. Translated, it gives CATWDRVHEQYF.

This clone was seen only a few times. The J gene is TRBJ2-5, the V gene TRBV13; weak D call: TRBD1 (6 bases). The length of the CDR3 is 16 residues. Between the trimmed V and J ends, which lost 0 bases and 3 bases, there was a span of 14 bases. Germline CDR1 reads PRHDT; CDR2 reads FYEKMQ (reference sequence). CDR3 residues: CASSLGSGTGKETQYF. The CDR3 bases are TGTGCCAGCAGCTTAGGCTCGGGAACAGGGAAAGAGACCCAGTACTTC.

This clone was found a few times. The V gene is TRBV7-2, the J gene TRBJ1-1; D call uncertain. Trimming shortened V by 3 bases and J by 4 bases, and 9 bases separated the two germline ends. This CDR3 spans 13 amino acids. CDR1 is SGHTA, CDR2 FQGNSA, per germline. This CDR3 reads CASSFVRSTEAFF. The CDR3 DNA reads as TGTGCCAGCAGCTTCGTTAGGAGCACTGAAGCTTTCTTT. Complete variable domain (other parts from reference TRBV7-2 and TRBJ1-1): GAGVSQSPSNKVTEKGKDVELRCDPISGHTALYWYRQSLGQGLEFLIYFQGNSAPDKSGLPSDRFSAERTGGSVSTLTIQRTQQEDSAVYLCASSFVRSTEAFFGQGTRLTVV.

The chain is built from TRBV27 and TRBJ1-2; 8 bases agree with TRBD1. The CDR3 covers 15 residues. In germline, CDR1 is MNHEY, CDR2 SMNVEV (reference sequence). Trimming took 5 bases from V and 8 from J; bases not matched to a gene: 13. The CDR3 DNA follows: TGTGCCAGCAGTGGGAGACAGGGGTCCCTTGGGGGCTACACCTTC. This codes for CASSGRQGSLGGYTF.

This clone was seen once. V gene TRBV7-3 combines with J gene TRBJ2-2; 8 nucleotides align to TRBD1. V was pared by 5 bases and J by 6 bases, with 5 bases of the junction left unmatched. The germline V gene has CDR1 SGHTA and CDR2 FQGTGA. CDR3 size: 14 residues. In nucleotides, the CDR3 is TGTGCCAGCAGCACTGACAGGGGTGCCGGGGAGCTGTTTTTT. This translates into CASSTDRGAGELFF.

The rearrangement joins TRBV27 to TRBJ1-1; 9 bases match TRBD1. Germline CDR1 is MNHEY and CDR2 is SMNVEV (reference sequence). This CDR3 region has 15 residues. V lost 2 bases and J lost 1; bases outside the gene matches: 2. CDR3 amino acids: CASSLRQGGNTEAFF. The CDR3 nucleotides are TGTGCCAGCAGTTTAAGACAGGGGGGGAACACTGAAGCTTTCTTT.

The chain carries TRBV7-9 and TRBJ1-1; D gene uncertain. V shed 1 base and J shed 2 bases, with 11 bases lying between them. Germline-derived CDR1 and CDR2 are SEHNR and FQNEAQ (reference sequence). The CDR3 covers 15 residues. The CDR3, as DNA: TGTGCCAGCAGCTTAGGCCCCGGGGTAAACACTGAAGCTTTCTTT. Its protein is CASSLGPGVNTEAFF.

The CDR3 DNA reads as TGTGCCAGCAGTGAATGGTGGCAGGGGGCGGATGAAAAACTGTTTTTT. This gives the protein CASSEWWQGADEKLFF. This chain joins TRBV25-1 and TRBJ1-4; 8 positions agree with TRBD1. Germline V gives CDR1 MGHDK, CDR2 SYGVNS. The CDR3 is 16 residues long. The V gene end was trimmed by 1 base and the J gene end by 6 bases; junction bases not matched to a gene: 7.

The rearrangement links TRBV30 to TRBJ1-4, with TRBD1 as a possible D gene (6 bases). The CDR3 consists of 13 residues. Trimming stripped 5 bases from V and 8 bases from J, with 15 bases between. The germline V gene has CDR1 GTSNPN and CDR2 SVGIG (reference sequence). The CDR3: CAWRSTGIEKLFF. CDR3 nucleotide sequence: TGTGCCTGGCGTTCTACAGGGATCGAAAAACTGTTTTTT.